These 25 T cell receptor beta chains came from one sample sequenced in a study of metastatic and nonmetastatic thyroid tumors. There were no patients who had received any treatment before thyroid surgery. TCRdb re-called the PCR reads through MiXCR. The sample contains tens of thousands of clones, about 12% of which appear only once. Sequencing input: tumor tissue. These receptors all come from a female donor with papillary thyroid cancer or a benign thyroid nodule (not recorded which). Some clones in this sample may be carry-over from other donors' samples.

There are many counts of this clone. V and J are TRBV6-1 and TRBJ2-7, with 12 bases aligning to TRBD2. The CDR3 spans 14 residues. V was pared by 7 bases and J by 4 bases, with 5 bases of the junction left unmatched. Germline V lookup: CDR1 MNHNS, CDR2 SASEGT. This CDR3 is CASTPSGRGYEQYF. For the CDR3, the DNA is TGTGCCAGCACTCCTAGCGGGAGGGGGTACGAGCAGTACTTC.

This clone came up many times. The chain couples TRBV2 to TRBJ2-5; TRBD2 aligns across 9 bases. V lost 3 bases to trimming and J lost 0 bases; unmatched junction nucleotides: 11. The CDR3 loop spans 18 amino acids. Germline values: CDR1 SNHLY, CDR2 FYNNEI. The CDR3 loop is CASSDFGLAGRYQETQYF. The DNA of the CDR3 is TGTGCCAGCAGTGATTTCGGCCTAGCGGGACGGTACCAAGAGACCCAGTACTTC.

This clone was found many times. CDR3 in DNA: TGTGCCATCAGTGAAGGGGGCGCGTCAGATACGCAGTATTTT. As protein: CAISEGGASDTQYF. The chain couples TRBV10-3 to TRBJ2-3; 7 nucleotides agree with TRBD1. CDR1 and CDR2 from the germline V gene are ENHRY and SYGVKD. V trimming: 3 bases; J trimming: 4 bases; junction bases outside the gene matches: 4. The CDR3 consists of 14 residues.

As to this clone: One base away lies a much larger clone, so this may be a sequencing read error. The chain links TRBV24-1 to TRBJ2-2, with 9 bases that match TRBD1. CDR1 and CDR2 from the germline V gene are KGHDR and SFDVKD. V trimming: 5 bases; J trimming: 7 bases; junction bases outside the gene matches: 16. The CDR3 is made up of 18 amino acids. The chain's CDR3 is CATSVPNRLTGGFGELFF. CDR3 nucleotide sequence: TGTGCCACCAGTGTTCCTAACCGGTTAACAGGGGGCTTCGGGGAGCTGTTTTTT.

The table lists this clone with many counts. The V gene is TRBV12-5, the J gene TRBJ1-6; 8 bases line up with TRBD1. The trim removed 6 bases at V and 4 bases at J, leaving 5 bases unmatched. Looked up from germline, CDR1 is LGHNT and CDR2 is FRNRAP. There are 15 residues in the CDR3. CDR3 sequence reads: CASGQTGGYNSPLHF. The CDR3 nucleotides read TGTGCTAGTGGCCAAACAGGGGGGTATAATTCACCCCTCCACTTT.

This clone was recorded many times. The genes are TRBV5-6 and TRBJ1-2, with 7 bases fitting TRBD1. Germline V gene sequence: CDR1 SGHDT, CDR2 YYEEEE. This CDR3 is 16 amino acids long. Losses at the gene ends were 0 bases for V and 5 bases for J; bases not matched to a gene: 10. DNA for the CDR3: TGTGCCAGCAGCTTGGGAGCAACAGGGGAGGTATATGGCTACACCTTC. This translates into CASSLGATGEVYGYTF.

This clone was observed many times. The J gene is TRBJ1-1, the V gene TRBV20-1; D gene unclear. Germline lookup yields CDR1 DFQATT and CDR2 SNEGSKA (reference sequence). The CDR3 is made up of 12 amino acids. Trimming shortened V by 4 bases and J by 7 bases, and 13 bases separated the two germline ends. The CDR3 is CSATRHRSEAFF. The CDR3 nucleotides read TGCAGTGCTACCAGGCACCGGAGTGAAGCTTTCTTT.

This clone was seen repeatedly, ten times or more. V is TRBV12-3 or TRBV12-4 and J is TRBJ2-5; D assignment may be TRBD1 or TRBD2 (5 bases each). Trimming took off 6 bases at V and 0 bases at J, with 5 bases between the two ends. The CDR3 is 12 residues long. CDR3 protein: CASRGDQETQYF. CDR3 in DNA: TGTGCCAGCAGGGGGGACCAAGAGACCCAGTACTTC.

Comments on this clone: One end of the junction is discordant with germline, which a read error may explain. Other DNA sequences in this sample translate to the same CDR3. The V gene is TRBV27, the J gene TRBJ2-1, with a possible D match to TRBD1 (6 bases). Looked up from germline, CDR1 is MNHEY and CDR2 is SMNVEV (reference sequence). The CDR3 has 17 amino acids. The CDR3 region is CASSLPTGGAGYNEQFF. CDR3 sequence (DNA): TGTGCTAGCAGTTTACCGACAGGTGGCGCTGGCTACAATGAGCAGTTCTTC.

In its sample, this clone is medium-sized. This rearrangement joins TRBV19 to TRBJ2-2; D not certain. Germline-derived CDR1 and CDR2 are LNHDA and SQIVND (reference sequence). V was shortened by 2 bases and J by 7 bases, with 5 bases between the two germline ends. The CDR3 spans 12 residues. In nucleotides, the CDR3 is TGTGCCAGTAGTATATTCAACGGGGAGCTGTTTTTT. It encodes CASSIFNGELFF.

The genes are TRBV19 and TRBJ1-4; D remains ambiguous. The CDR3 loop spans 15 amino acids. With 4 bases removed from V and 0 bases from J, the gap between germline ends came to 9 bases. Germline V CDR1 and CDR2: LNHDA, SQIVND (reference sequence). The CDR3 nucleotides read TGTGCCAGTAGTACCGACACCACAACTAATGAAAAACTGTTTTTT. Residues: CASSTDTTTNEKLFF.

For this clone: With a much larger clone just one base away, this may be a read error. Different DNA sequences within this sample yield the same CDR3. The rearrangement links TRBV12-3 or TRBV12-4 to TRBJ1-6; 7 nucleotides match TRBD1. CDR3 length: 14 residues. DNA of the CDR3: TGCGCCACCAACACAGGGGAAACTAATTCACCCCTCCACTTT. Protein product: CATNTGETNSPLHF.

Details on this clone: An end of the junction differs from the germline gene, which may be a read error. The DNA of the CDR3 is TGCGCCAGCAGCTCTCCGGGCTTAGGGGCCTACGATCAGTACTTC. Protein product: CASSSPGLGAYDQYF. V and J are TRBV5-1 and TRBJ2-7; maybe TRBD1 (5 bases). Germline-derived CDR1 and CDR2 are SGHRS and YFSETQ. The CDR3 loop spans 15 amino acids.

This clone was recorded many times. The rearrangement links TRBV20-1 to TRBJ2-3, with a possible D match to TRBD2 (6 bases). V was trimmed by 6 bases and J by 2 bases, leaving 18 bases between them. The CDR3 length is 15 residues. The germline V gene encodes CDR1 DFQATT and CDR2 SNEGSKA (reference sequence). The CDR3 nucleotides are TGCAGTGCAAAAGCCCCGGGACTCAACACAGATACGCAGTATTTT. This translates into CSAKAPGLNTDTQYF.

This clone was seen many times. This chain joins TRBV6-2 or TRBV6-3 and TRBJ2-3; 9 bases are a match to TRBD2. V lost 0 bases and J lost 5; bases outside the gene matches: 9. The CDR3 extends over 17 amino acids. In germline, CDR1 is MNHEY, CDR2 SVGEGT. The CDR3 DNA sequence: TGTGCCAGCAGTTACTCTTTCTTAGCGGGAGTAAAAGATACGCAGTATTTT. It translates to CASSYSFLAGVKDTQYF.

At least ten counts were recorded for this clone. A read error is possible here, since a much larger clone lies one base away. The same CDR3 can be traced to other DNA sequences in this sample. The chain uses TRBV6-1 and TRBJ1-2; a possible D gene is TRBD1 (6 bases). The CDR3 is 15 amino acids. The germline gives CDR1 MNHNS, CDR2 SASEGT. CDR3 sequence: CASSHPGGQHYGYTF. The CDR3 DNA reads as TGCGCCAGCAGTCACCCGGGGGGACAACACTATGGCTACACCTTC.

This clone has ten or more counts. The same CDR3 also results from other DNA sequences found in this sample. This chain uses TRBV28 with TRBJ2-1, with D possibly TRBD2 on 6 matching bases. Per the germline V gene, CDR1 is MDHEN and CDR2 is SYDVKM. Trimming pared 1 base from V and 4 bases from J, leaving 11 bases between. There are 15 residues in the CDR3. This CDR3 is CASSLLGSGYNEQFF. The DNA of the CDR3 is TGTGCCAGCAGTTTATTGGGCAGCGGGTACAATGAGCAGTTCTTC.

This clone was seen a few times. This may come from a read error, since a much larger clone is one base off. Other DNA sequences in the same sample also yield this CDR3. This chain joins TRBV7-9 and TRBJ2-5; D is ambiguous. The CDR3 length is 12 residues. Trimming stripped 2 bases from V and 4 bases from J, with 5 bases between. The germline V gene has CDR1 SEHNR and CDR2 FQNEAQ (reference sequence). CDR3 nucleotide sequence: TGTGCCAGCAGCTTAAATAGAGAGACCCAGTACTTC. Its translation: CASSLNRETQYF.

A few counts support this clone. A much larger clone differs from this one at a single base, so this may be a read error. This chain links TRBV27 with TRBJ2-3; 14 positions agree with TRBD2. V was clipped by 5 bases and J by 6 bases; unmatched bases: 13. CDR3 length equals 18 residues. CDR1 is MNHEY, CDR2 SMNVEV, per germline (reference sequence). The CDR3 loop reads CASSLTSGGASDGDTQYF. Written as DNA, the CDR3 is TGTGCCAGCAGTCTGACTAGCGGGGGGGCCTCTGATGGGGATACGCAGTATTTT.

This clone was recorded at least ten times. The rearrangement uses TRBV5-6 and TRBJ1-1; D is perhaps TRBD1 (6 bases). Germline CDR1 and CDR2: SGHDT and YYEEEE. The V gene lost 2 bases and the J gene lost 0 bases, with 8 bases spanning the gap. The CDR3 has 14 residues. In nucleotides, the CDR3 is TGTGCCAGCAGCTTTGGACAGATGAACACTGAAGCTTTCTTT. This gives the protein CASSFGQMNTEAFF.

This clone has ten or more counts. The CDR3 DNA sequence: TGTGCCAGCACCCAAGGGACTTTCAAAGCCTCTGGAAACACCATATATTTT. It specifies CASTQGTFKASGNTIYF. The chain combines TRBV6-1 with TRBJ1-3, with D possibly matching TRBD1 (5 bases). Germline assignment: CDR1 MNHNS and CDR2 SASEGT. Trimming cost V 7 bases and J 0 bases, with 19 bases left between them. This CDR3 has 17 amino acids.

This clone came up many times. The chain has TRBV2 and TRBJ2-7, with no clear D. Looked up from germline, CDR1 is SNHLY and CDR2 is FYNNEI. The CDR3 covers 12 residues. V was shortened by 6 bases and J by 5 bases, with 11 bases between the two germline ends. The CDR3 coding sequence is TGTGCCAGCAGCCTAAGTAGGAACGAGCAGTACTTC. This encodes CASSLSRNEQYF.

Many counts were recorded for this clone. This sequence joins TRBV5-1 and TRBJ1-6; TRBD1 might be the D (6 bases). Trimming shortened V by 5 bases and J by 7 bases, and 19 bases separated the two germline ends. The V gene's germline CDR1 is SGHRS and CDR2 YFSETQ. The CDR3 runs to 16 residues. The chain's CDR3 is CASRAGFQGRNSPLHF. The CDR3 DNA reads TGCGCCAGCAGGGCCGGTTTTCAGGGGCGGAATTCACCCCTCCACTTT.

This clone was seen ten or more times. Other DNA variants within this sample encode the same CDR3. The rearrangement joins TRBV20-1 to TRBJ1-4, with TRBD1 matching over 9 bases. Trimming cost V 1 base and J 8 bases; bases outside gene matches: 8. This CDR3 has 15 residues. Germline CDR1 is DFQATT and CDR2 is SNEGSKA (reference sequence). The CDR3 nucleotides read TGCAGTGCTAGAGCCCCGACAGGGGGATCCGAAAAACTGTTTTTT. This codes for CSARAPTGGSEKLFF.

The chain uses TRBV15 and TRBJ2-1; tentative D call: TRBD2 (6 bases). V shed 3 bases and J shed 5 bases, with 17 bases lying between them. The length of the CDR3 is 16 residues. Per the germline V gene, CDR1 is LNHNV and CDR2 is YYDKDF (reference sequence). The CDR3 DNA is TGTGCCACCAGCAGCGTTACGGGACTCACGGACAATGAGCAGTTCTTC. The encoded protein is CATSSVTGLTDNEQFF.